These T cell receptor beta chains were read from a single sample in a study of breast tumors, draining lymph nodes, adjacent tissues. TCRdb processed the multiplex PCR reads anew with MiXCR; each CDR3 protein has one entry. Found here are 200,000 to 300,000 distinct CDR3 sequences, 30% of them singletons; the top ten hold about 1%. The specimen sequenced was axillary lymph node tissue. The receptors were sampled from a female donor with breast cancer. Some clones in this sample may be carry-over from other donors' samples. The CDR3 runs from the conserved cysteine through the conserved F or W. The D gene is left open where the match is weak. Clone size is shown for a subset of rows, as once, few, many or a class of expanded clone.

V: TRBV14; size: -; D: -; J: TRBJ1-2; CDR3: CACSQAPGVGYGYTF; DNA: TGTGCCTGCAGCCAAGCGCCGGGGGTCGGCTATGGCTACACCTTC
V: TRBV4-3; size: many; D: -; J: TRBJ1-3; CDR3: CASSKEREAGYRNTIYF; DNA: TGCGCCAGCAGCAAGGAGCGGGAGGCAGGGTATCGAAACACCATATATTTT
V: TRBV20-1; size: many; D: -; J: TRBJ2-1; CDR3: CSAPVVGAPEQFF; DNA: TGCAGTGCTCCCGTGGTTGGGGCCCCTGAGCAGTTCTTC
V: TRBV3-1; size: many; D: -; J: TRBJ2-5; CDR3: CASSQLGGETQYF; DNA: TGTGCCAGCAGCCAACTAGGGGGGGAGACCCAGTACTTC
V: TRBV27; size: -; D: TRBD2; J: TRBJ2-7; CDR3: CASSLSTSGRADEQYF; DNA: TGTGCCAGCAGTTTATCCACTAGCGGGAGGGCCGACGAGCAGTACTTC
V: TRBV5-5; size: many; D: -; J: TRBJ2-7; CDR3: CASSGNSYEQYF; DNA: TGTGCCAGCAGCGGCAACTCCTACGAGCAGTACTTC
V: TRBV3-1; size: -; D: TRBD1; J: TRBJ1-2; CDR3: CASSLGQLLYGYTF; DNA: TGTGCCAGCAGCCTGGGACAGTTACTCTATGGCTACACCTTC
V: TRBV2; size: -; D: -; J: TRBJ2-1; CDR3: CVSRLRGSGNEQFF; DNA: TGTGTCAGCAGGTTACGGGGGAGCGGAAATGAGCAGTTCTTC
V: TRBV20-1; size: many; D: TRBD2; J: TRBJ2-7; CDR3: CSAEDIAGGPYEQYF; DNA: TGCAGTGCCGAAGATATAGCGGGAGGGCCCTACGAGCAGTACTTC
V: TRBV11-3; size: many; D: -; J: TRBJ1-2; CDR3: CASSSGRSGYTF; DNA: TGTGCCAGCAGCTCGGGGAGAAGTGGCTACACCTTC
V: TRBV5-1; size: many; D: TRBD1; J: TRBJ1-2; CDR3: CASSYDRQGGYTF; DNA: TGCGCCAGCAGCTATGACCGACAGGGAGGCTACACCTTC
V: TRBV19; size: many; D: TRBD1; J: TRBJ2-1; CDR3: CASSIGTGYLNEQFF; DNA: TGTGCCAGTAGTATAGGGACAGGGTATCTCAATGAGCAGTTCTTC
V: TRBV15; size: -; D: -; J: TRBJ1-6; CDR3: CATSSRSYNSPLHF; DNA: TGTGCCACCAGCAGCCGATCCTATAATTCACCCCTCCACTTT
V: TRBV11-3; size: many; D: -; J: TRBJ2-2; CDR3: CASSLLSNTGELFF; DNA: TGTGCCAGCAGCTTGTTGTCGAACACCGGGGAGCTGTTTTTT
V: TRBV12-3/TRBV12-4; size: many; D: -; J: TRBJ1-2; CDR3: CASSLTGLHGYTF; DNA: TGTGCCAGCAGCCTGACAGGTCTTCATGGCTACACCTTC
V: TRBV7-3; size: many; D: -; J: TRBJ2-6; CDR3: CASSFRGANVLTF; DNA: TGTGCCAGCAGCTTTAGAGGGGCCAACGTCCTGACTTTC
V: TRBV30; size: -; D: -; J: TRBJ1-4; CDR3: CAWSARGSSEKLFF; DNA: TGTGCCTGGAGTGCTCGAGGGAGCAGTGAAAAACTGTTTTTT
V: TRBV28; size: few; D: TRBD2; J: TRBJ2-2; CDR3: CASSSSAGGLTGELFF; DNA: TGTGCCAGCAGTTCGAGCGCGGGAGGATTAACCGGGGAGCTGTTTTTT
V: TRBV25-1; size: many; D: -; J: TRBJ2-1; CDR3: CASSYLVAPGEQFF; DNA: TGTGCCAGCAGTTATTTAGTTGCCCCCGGTGAGCAGTTCTTC
V: TRBV5-1; size: -; D: TRBD1; J: TRBJ2-3; CDR3: CASSLVGTGPDTQYF; DNA: TGCGCCAGCAGCTTGGTGGGGACAGGCCCAGATACGCAGTATTTT
V: TRBV12-3/TRBV12-4; size: many; D: TRBD2; J: TRBJ2-7; CDR3: CASSLVAGVYEQYF; DNA: TGTGCCAGCAGTTTAGTAGCGGGAGTGTACGAGCAGTACTTC
V: TRBV3-1; size: once; D: -; J: TRBJ2-3; CDR3: CASSQEGASKGPDTQYF; DNA: TGTGCCAGCAGCCAAGAGGGGGCTAGCAAGGGGCCAGATACGCAGTATTTT
V: TRBV2; size: many; D: TRBD1; J: TRBJ1-2; CDR3: CATREQGASGYTF; DNA: TGTGCCACCCGAGAACAGGGGGCATCCGGCTACACCTTC
V: TRBV7-9; size: many; D: -; J: TRBJ2-2; CDR3: CASSTVTANTGELFF; DNA: TGTGCCAGCAGCACCGTTACCGCGAACACCGGGGAGCTGTTTTTT
V: TRBV4-2; size: many; D: -; J: TRBJ1-2; CDR3: CASSQDRGEGYTF; DNA: TGTGCCAGCAGCCAAGACCGGGGGGAGGGCTACACCTTC
V: TRBV6-4; size: many; D: -; J: TRBJ2-3; CDR3: CASRPTRRLCDSTGTDTQYF; DNA: TGTGCCAGCAGACCCACTCGACGATTGTGCGACTCAACTGGCACAGATACGCAGTATTTT
V: TRBV2; size: -; D: -; J: TRBJ1-5; CDR3: CASRRGEQPQHF; DNA: TGTGCCAGCAGGAGGGGAGAACAGCCCCAGCATTTT
V: TRBV10-1; size: many; D: -; J: TRBJ2-1; CDR3: CASVSTDEQFF; DNA: TGCGCCAGTGTTTCCACGGATGAGCAGTTCTTC
V: TRBV29-1; size: many; D: -; J: TRBJ2-7; CDR3: CSVERLTSYEQYF; DNA: TGCAGCGTTGAAAGACTAACATCCTACGAGCAGTACTTC
V: TRBV20-1; size: many; D: -; J: TRBJ1-4; CDR3: CSARETATREKLFF; DNA: TGCAGTGCTAGAGAGACAGCCACTAGGGAAAAACTGTTTTTT
V: TRBV30; size: once; D: TRBD2; J: TRBJ2-1; CDR3: CAWSPPSGSLNEQFF; DNA: TGTGCCTGGAGTCCCCCTAGCGGGAGTTTGAATGAGCAGTTCTTC
V: TRBV20-1; size: many; D: -; J: TRBJ1-4; CDR3: CSASTNEKLFF; DNA: TGCAGTGCTAGTACGAATGAAAAACTGTTTTTT
V: TRBV12-3/TRBV12-4; size: many; D: -; J: TRBJ2-1; CDR3: CASSLGTASYNEQFF; DNA: TGTGCCAGCAGTTTGGGGACGGCCTCCTACAATGAGCAGTTCTTC
V: TRBV6-6; size: -; D: TRBD2; J: TRBJ2-2; CDR3: CASSRKREGRAGELCF; DNA: TGTGCCAGCAGTAGAAAGCGGGAGGGCCGCGCCGGGGAGCTGTGTTTT
V: TRBV20-1; size: many; D: -; J: TRBJ1-4; CDR3: CSAYRAANEKLFF; DNA: TGCAGTGCTTACAGGGCAGCTAATGAAAAACTGTTTTTT
V: TRBV14; size: few; D: -; J: TRBJ2-7; CDR3: CASSPPTRGSYEQYF; DNA: TGTGCCAGCTCACCCCCGACACGGGGCTCCTACGAGCAGTACTTC
V: TRBV29-1; size: many; D: -; J: TRBJ2-1; CDR3: CSVVKERLEQFF; DNA: TGCAGCGTTGTTAAGGAGCGGCTTGAGCAGTTCTTC
V: TRBV28; size: -; D: -; J: TRBJ1-5; CDR3: CASSFPGRFNQPQHF; DNA: TGTGCCAGCAGTTTTCCGGGACGGTTCAATCAGCCCCAGCATTTT
V: TRBV19; size: many; D: TRBD2; J: TRBJ2-1; CDR3: CASSIYPSGVSNEQFF; DNA: TGTGCCAGTAGTATATACCCTAGCGGGGTCTCCAATGAGCAGTTCTTC